Listed below are T cell receptor beta chains from one sample, sequenced in a study of blood T cell repertoires in COVID-19. The assay was immunoSEQ multiplex PCR, and TCRdb's table has in-frame clones only and misses some. The sample lists under 300,000 clones; roughly 87% were seen once. Sequences were obtained from peripheral blood. These receptors all come from a middle-aged woman who had recovered from COVID-19. CDR3s include the opening cysteine and the closing phenylalanine or tryptophan. A D gene is named only where the DNA matches it firmly. For some rows the clone size is stated as once, few or many, or as a class when expanded; others skip it.

d_call: -; clone_size: -; v_call: TRBV4-1; j_call: TRBJ1-1; cdr3_nt: TGCGCCAGCAGCCAAGTGGCGAACACTGAAGCTTTCTTT; cdr3_aa: CASSQVANTEAFF
d_call: TRBD1; clone_size: -; v_call: TRBV27; j_call: TRBJ1-1; cdr3_nt: TGTGCCAGCAAAGGACAGGCGAACACTGAAGCTTTCTTT; cdr3_aa: CASKGQANTEAFF
d_call: TRBD2; clone_size: -; v_call: TRBV4-1; j_call: TRBJ2-3; cdr3_nt: TGCGCCAGCAGCCAAGCCCCTAGCGGCCAAAAAAGGGATACGCAGTATTTT; cdr3_aa: CASSQAPSGQKRDTQYF
d_call: -; clone_size: -; v_call: TRBV5-6; j_call: TRBJ1-2; cdr3_nt: TGTGCCAGCAGCTTGCTCCCGGGGGACTATGGCTACACCTTC; cdr3_aa: CASSLLPGDYGYTF
d_call: -; clone_size: -; v_call: TRBV20-1; j_call: TRBJ1-2; cdr3_nt: TGCAGTGCTAGTCCAATGACGGCCTCAGGGAACTATGGCTACACCTTC; cdr3_aa: CSASPMTASGNYGYTF
d_call: TRBD2; clone_size: -; v_call: TRBV6-5; j_call: TRBJ2-3; cdr3_nt: TGTGCCAGCAGTTACCAGCGGGGGGGCACAGATACGCAGTATTTT; cdr3_aa: CASSYQRGGTDTQYF
d_call: TRBD1; clone_size: -; v_call: TRBV27; j_call: TRBJ1-2; cdr3_nt: TGTGCCAGCAGTTTATTTGGGACAGAAGACTATGGCTACACCTTC; cdr3_aa: CASSLFGTEDYGYTF
d_call: TRBD1; clone_size: -; v_call: TRBV19; j_call: TRBJ2-5; cdr3_nt: TGTGCCAGTAGTCCGGGACAGCAAGAGACCCAGTACTTC; cdr3_aa: CASSPGQQETQYF
d_call: -; clone_size: -; v_call: TRBV6-1; j_call: TRBJ1-2; cdr3_nt: TGTGCCAGCAGTGAAGTCCCAGGGGATGGCTACACCTTC; cdr3_aa: CASSEVPGDGYTF
d_call: -; clone_size: -; v_call: TRBV5-6; j_call: TRBJ1-3; cdr3_nt: TGTGCCAGCAACATGGGGGGCTCTGGAAACACCATATATTTT; cdr3_aa: CASNMGGSGNTIYF
d_call: TRBD1; clone_size: -; v_call: TRBV24-1; j_call: TRBJ2-5; cdr3_nt: TGTGCCACCAGTGATGCGGACAGGTTTTTGGAGACCCAGTACTTC; cdr3_aa: CATSDADRFLETQYF
d_call: TRBD2; clone_size: once; v_call: TRBV29-1; j_call: TRBJ2-5; cdr3_nt: TGCAGCGCTGGGACTAGCGGGAGCGTAGAGACCCAGTACTTC; cdr3_aa: CSAGTSGSVETQYF
d_call: TRBD2; clone_size: -; v_call: TRBV6-6; j_call: TRBJ2-1; cdr3_nt: TGTGCCAGCAGCGGGACTAGTGGGCACTCCTACAATGAGCAGTTCTTC; cdr3_aa: CASSGTSGHSYNEQFF
d_call: TRBD1; clone_size: -; v_call: TRBV6-5; j_call: TRBJ2-7; cdr3_nt: TGTGCCAGCAGTCTCAGTGGGGACAGGATCTACGAGCAGTACTTC; cdr3_aa: CASSLSGDRIYEQYF
d_call: TRBD2; clone_size: once; v_call: TRBV19; j_call: TRBJ2-5; cdr3_nt: TGTGCCAGTAGTATAGAGGCGGGAGGGGGAGAGACCCAGTACTTC; cdr3_aa: CASSIEAGGGETQYF
d_call: TRBD1; clone_size: -; v_call: TRBV7-9; j_call: TRBJ2-3; cdr3_nt: TGTGCCAGCAGCCTAGGGGGCAGGTATTCAGATACGCAGTATTTT; cdr3_aa: CASSLGGRYSDTQYF
d_call: -; clone_size: -; v_call: TRBV27; j_call: TRBJ1-5; cdr3_nt: TGTGCCAGCAGATCCCCCGGGGGAGGCAATCAGCCCCAGCATTTT; cdr3_aa: CASRSPGGGNQPQHF
d_call: -; clone_size: -; v_call: TRBV12-3/TRBV12-4; j_call: TRBJ1-1; cdr3_nt: TGTGCCAGCGGAAGAGGACAGAACACTGAAGCTTTCTTT; cdr3_aa: CASGRGQNTEAFF
d_call: TRBD1; clone_size: -; v_call: TRBV6-5; j_call: TRBJ1-1; cdr3_nt: TGTGCCAGCAGTCGAGACAGGGTTAACACTGAAGCTTTCTTT; cdr3_aa: CASSRDRVNTEAFF
d_call: -; clone_size: -; v_call: TRBV7-6; j_call: TRBJ2-1; cdr3_nt: TGTGCCAGCAGCTTAGCAATAGCGGTAAGCTCCTACAATGAGCAGTTCTTC; cdr3_aa: CASSLAIAVSSYNEQFF
d_call: TRBD1; clone_size: -; v_call: TRBV5-4; j_call: TRBJ2-7; cdr3_nt: TGTGCCAGCAGCTTAGGGACAGTAGACTCCTACGAGCAGTACTTC; cdr3_aa: CASSLGTVDSYEQYF
d_call: TRBD1; clone_size: few; v_call: TRBV18; j_call: TRBJ1-2; cdr3_nt: TGTGCCAGCTCACCAAGACAGGGGAACTATGGCTACACCTTC; cdr3_aa: CASSPRQGNYGYTF
d_call: TRBD1; clone_size: -; v_call: TRBV7-2; j_call: TRBJ1-6; cdr3_nt: TGTGCCAGCAGCCTACGACAGGGGGGCATTGATTCACCCCTCCACTTT; cdr3_aa: CASSLRQGGIDSPLHF
d_call: TRBD1; clone_size: -; v_call: TRBV18; j_call: TRBJ2-3; cdr3_nt: TGTGCCAGCTCACCCCGGGGACAGGGCACAGATACGCAGTATTTT; cdr3_aa: CASSPRGQGTDTQYF
d_call: -; clone_size: -; v_call: TRBV6-5; j_call: TRBJ1-6; cdr3_nt: TGTGCCAGCAACAGTTTCTATAATTCACCCCTCCACTTT; cdr3_aa: CASNSFYNSPLHF
d_call: TRBD1; clone_size: -; v_call: TRBV19; j_call: TRBJ1-6; cdr3_nt: TGTGCCAGTAGAGGGACAGGGGATTCACCCCTCCACTTT; cdr3_aa: CASRGTGDSPLHF
d_call: -; clone_size: -; v_call: TRBV30; j_call: TRBJ2-6; cdr3_nt: TGTGCCTGGAACGAGGCGCACTCTGGGGCCAACGTCCTGACTTTC; cdr3_aa: CAWNEAHSGANVLTF
d_call: TRBD1; clone_size: few; v_call: TRBV2; j_call: TRBJ1-2; cdr3_nt: TGTGCCAGCAGTGGCCAGACCGGACAGGACGGCCAGGGCTACACCTTC; cdr3_aa: CASSGQTGQDGQGYTF
d_call: TRBD1; clone_size: -; v_call: TRBV27; j_call: TRBJ1-2; cdr3_nt: TGTGCCAGCAGCCAAACTTTCGACAGGGGGGGTAACTATGGCTACACCTTC; cdr3_aa: CASSQTFDRGGNYGYTF
d_call: TRBD2; clone_size: -; v_call: TRBV6-5; j_call: TRBJ2-7; cdr3_nt: TGTGCCAGCACAAGACTAGCGGGGGGCCTTGAGCAGTACTTC; cdr3_aa: CASTRLAGGLEQYF
d_call: -; clone_size: -; v_call: TRBV21-1; j_call: TRBJ1-4; cdr3_nt: TGTGCCAGCAGCAAACCATCTCCATGGAAGGGGGCTAATGAAAAACTGTTTTTT; cdr3_aa: CASSKPSPWKGANEKLFF
d_call: TRBD2; clone_size: -; v_call: TRBV5-1; j_call: TRBJ2-3; cdr3_nt: TGCGCCAGCAGCTTGGCAGGCGGGGGGGCTGCAGATACGCAGTATTTT; cdr3_aa: CASSLAGGGAADTQYF
d_call: TRBD2; clone_size: -; v_call: TRBV7-2; j_call: TRBJ2-2; cdr3_nt: TGTGCCAGCAGCTCCAGCGGGAGGGACACCGGGGAGCTGTTTTTT; cdr3_aa: CASSSSGRDTGELFF
d_call: -; clone_size: -; v_call: TRBV6-6; j_call: TRBJ1-4; cdr3_nt: TGTGCCAGCAAGTCGGGGGGTCGGTTAACTAATGAAAAACTGTTTTTT; cdr3_aa: CASKSGGRLTNEKLFF
d_call: -; clone_size: -; v_call: TRBV6-4; j_call: TRBJ2-1; cdr3_nt: TGTGCCAGCAGTGAGCAGGGAAATGAGCAGTTCTTC; cdr3_aa: CASSEQGNEQFF
d_call: TRBD1; clone_size: -; v_call: TRBV28; j_call: TRBJ1-1; cdr3_nt: TGTGCCAGCAGACCGCCGACAGGGGGCACTGAAGCTTTCTTT; cdr3_aa: CASRPPTGGTEAFF
d_call: TRBD1; clone_size: -; v_call: TRBV19; j_call: TRBJ1-4; cdr3_nt: TGTGCCAGTACCGACGGGACAGTTGAAAAACTGTTTTTT; cdr3_aa: CASTDGTVEKLFF
d_call: TRBD1; clone_size: -; v_call: TRBV6-5; j_call: TRBJ1-1; cdr3_nt: TGTGCCAGCAGTTTATACAGGGGCTGGAACACTGAAGCTTTCTTT; cdr3_aa: CASSLYRGWNTEAFF
d_call: TRBD1; clone_size: once; v_call: TRBV19; j_call: TRBJ1-5; cdr3_nt: TGTGCCAGTAGTATAGCCCTTGGGACAGGCAATCAGCCCCAGCATTTT; cdr3_aa: CASSIALGTGNQPQHF
d_call: TRBD1; clone_size: -; v_call: TRBV5-1; j_call: TRBJ1-1; cdr3_nt: TGCGCCAGCAGCTCCGGGACAGGGGTTTATGGCACTGAAGCTTTCTTT; cdr3_aa: CASSSGTGVYGTEAFF